This is a list of T cell receptor beta chains from one sample in a study of blood T cell repertoires in COVID-19. Using immunoSEQ multiplex PCR, the repertoire was profiled, and TCRdb retains in-frame clones only, with some absent. The top ten hold around 7.7% of the sample, which has roughly 180,000 clones, approximately 84% seen once. The sample consisted of peripheral blood. These receptors were obtained from a man aged 40-49 years who had recovered from COVID-19. Each CDR3 is given with its conserved first and last residue.

v_call: TRBV28; j_call: TRBJ2-7; cdr3_aa: CASSLEGPYEQYF
v_call: TRBV27; j_call: TRBJ2-3; cdr3_aa: CASKLLGTDTQYF
v_call: TRBV12-3/TRBV12-4; j_call: TRBJ2-7; cdr3_aa: CASSYPYSEQYF
v_call: TRBV2; j_call: TRBJ2-4; cdr3_aa: CASSARVAGGRGGYF
v_call: TRBV5-4; j_call: TRBJ2-5; cdr3_aa: CASSRQGAKETQYF
v_call: TRBV4-2; j_call: TRBJ2-2; cdr3_aa: CASSRGGGELFF
v_call: TRBV21-1; j_call: TRBJ2-3; cdr3_aa: CASSTGGKLGHTQYF
v_call: TRBV18; j_call: TRBJ1-5; cdr3_aa: CASSPGQGSNQPQHF
v_call: TRBV30; j_call: TRBJ1-6; cdr3_aa: CAWGTGRNSPLHF
v_call: TRBV28; j_call: TRBJ2-7; cdr3_aa: CASSLVEFEQYF
v_call: TRBV6-2/TRBV6-3; j_call: TRBJ2-7; cdr3_aa: CASSFERESDEQYF
v_call: TRBV7-2; j_call: TRBJ1-5; cdr3_aa: CASSSYRVTQPQHF
v_call: TRBV7-9; j_call: TRBJ2-7; cdr3_aa: CASSLAALAGVHEQYF
v_call: TRBV3-1/TRBV3-2; j_call: TRBJ1-3; cdr3_aa: CASSQAVTGAGNTIYF
v_call: TRBV11-3; j_call: TRBJ2-5; cdr3_aa: CASSTIQGKETQYF
v_call: TRBV5-4; j_call: TRBJ2-5; cdr3_aa: CASSLEDSGTTQYF